This paragraph covers one T cell receptor beta chain sequence. Its antigen is as yet unknown. Researchers took RNA transcripts and amplified the TCR beta CDR3 regions from them. The HTBI primer set drove a first-round RT-PCR of the TCR CDR3. TCRdb recomputed calls from the multiplex PCR reads with MiXCR, one row per CDR3 protein. The profile shows 660,000 or so distinct CDR3 sequences, just under 45% of them singletons. The data are from a study of T cells in Graves' hyperthyroidism and ophthalmopathy. Points from the study as a whole: Ophthalmopathy and stable hyperthyroidism were separated by a 13 V-J model.

Orbital computed tomography and thyroid ultrasound, together with serum TRAb and thyroxine and clinical symptoms, were used for diagnoses. Material: peripheral blood or thyroid tissue (not recorded which). The sequence derives from an adult man with Graves' disease, either hyperthyroidism or ophthalmopathy (not recorded which).

The CDR3 DNA reads TGTGCCAGCAGGACGGGCTTTAATGAAAAACTGTTTTTT. Residues: CASRTGFNEKLFF. The rearrangement joins TRBV12-3 or TRBV12-4 to TRBJ1-4, with no clear D. Trimming removed 6 bases at V and 4 bases at J, with 9 bases between. The CDR3 is 13 amino acids.